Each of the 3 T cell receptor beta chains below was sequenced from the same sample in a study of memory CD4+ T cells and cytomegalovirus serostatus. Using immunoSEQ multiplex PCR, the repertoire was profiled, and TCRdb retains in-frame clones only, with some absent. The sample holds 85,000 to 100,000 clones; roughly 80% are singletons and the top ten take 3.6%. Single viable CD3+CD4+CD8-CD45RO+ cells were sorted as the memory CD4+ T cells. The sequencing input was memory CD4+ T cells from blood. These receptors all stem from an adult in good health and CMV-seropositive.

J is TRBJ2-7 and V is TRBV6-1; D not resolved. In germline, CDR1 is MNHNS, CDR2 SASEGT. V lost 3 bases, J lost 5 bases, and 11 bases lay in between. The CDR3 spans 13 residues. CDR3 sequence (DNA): TGTGCCAGCAGTGAGATTCCGGGTCACGAGCAGTACTTC. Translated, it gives CASSEIPGHEQYF.

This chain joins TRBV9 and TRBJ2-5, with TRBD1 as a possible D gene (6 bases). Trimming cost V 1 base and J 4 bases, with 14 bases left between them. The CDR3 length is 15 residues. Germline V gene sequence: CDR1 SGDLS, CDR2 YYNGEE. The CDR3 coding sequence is TGTGCCAGCAGCGTAATGGGGGCGCGAGGAGAGACCCAGTACTTC. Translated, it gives CASSVMGARGETQYF.

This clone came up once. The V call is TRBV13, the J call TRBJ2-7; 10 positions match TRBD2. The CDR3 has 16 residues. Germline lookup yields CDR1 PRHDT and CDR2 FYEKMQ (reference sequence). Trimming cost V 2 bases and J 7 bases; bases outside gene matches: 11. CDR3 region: CASSLSLAGRSREQYF. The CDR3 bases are TGTGCCAGCAGCTTATCACTAGCGGGAAGGAGTAGGGAGCAGTACTTC.